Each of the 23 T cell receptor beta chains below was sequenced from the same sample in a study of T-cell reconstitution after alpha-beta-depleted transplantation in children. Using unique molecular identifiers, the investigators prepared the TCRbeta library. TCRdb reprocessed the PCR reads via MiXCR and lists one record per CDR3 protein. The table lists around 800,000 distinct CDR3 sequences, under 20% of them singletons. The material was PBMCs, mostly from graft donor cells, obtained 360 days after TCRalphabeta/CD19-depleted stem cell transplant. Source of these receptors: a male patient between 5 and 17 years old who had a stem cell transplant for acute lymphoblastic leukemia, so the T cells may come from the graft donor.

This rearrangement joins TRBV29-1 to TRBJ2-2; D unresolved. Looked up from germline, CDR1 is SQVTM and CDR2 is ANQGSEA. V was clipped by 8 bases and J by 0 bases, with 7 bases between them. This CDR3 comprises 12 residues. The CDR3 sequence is CSWCANTGELFF. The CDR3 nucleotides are TGCAGCTGGTGCGCGAACACCGGGGAGCTGTTTTTT.

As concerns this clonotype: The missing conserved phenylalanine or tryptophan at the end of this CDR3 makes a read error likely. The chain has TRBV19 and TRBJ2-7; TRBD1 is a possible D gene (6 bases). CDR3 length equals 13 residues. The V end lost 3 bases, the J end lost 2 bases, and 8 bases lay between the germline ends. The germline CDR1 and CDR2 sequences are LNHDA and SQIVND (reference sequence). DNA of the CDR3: TGTGCCAGTAGTATGAACAGGGCCTACGAGCAGTACCTC. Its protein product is CASSMNRAYEQYL.

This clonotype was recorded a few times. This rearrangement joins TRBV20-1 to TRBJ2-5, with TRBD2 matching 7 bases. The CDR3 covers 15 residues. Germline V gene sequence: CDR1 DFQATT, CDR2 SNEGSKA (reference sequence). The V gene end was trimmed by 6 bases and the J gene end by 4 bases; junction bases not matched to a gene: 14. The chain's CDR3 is CSAKPSGVQVETQYF. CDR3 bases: TGCAGTGCCAAACCCAGCGGGGTTCAAGTAGAGACCCAGTACTTC.

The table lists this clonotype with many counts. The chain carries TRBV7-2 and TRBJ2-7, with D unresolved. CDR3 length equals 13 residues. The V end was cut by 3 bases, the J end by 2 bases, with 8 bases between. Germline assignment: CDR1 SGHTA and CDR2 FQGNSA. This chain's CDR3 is CASSFSLAYEQYF. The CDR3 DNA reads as TGTGCCAGCAGCTTTAGTCTAGCCTACGAGCAGTACTTC.

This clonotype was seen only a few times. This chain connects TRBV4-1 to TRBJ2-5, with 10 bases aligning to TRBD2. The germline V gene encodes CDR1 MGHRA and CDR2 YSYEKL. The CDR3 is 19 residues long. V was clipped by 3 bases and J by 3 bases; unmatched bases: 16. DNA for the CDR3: TGCGCCAGCAGCCACCCTTCGAGGCTAGCGGGAGCATGGGAAGAGACCCAGTACTTC. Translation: CASSHPSRLAGAWEETQYF.

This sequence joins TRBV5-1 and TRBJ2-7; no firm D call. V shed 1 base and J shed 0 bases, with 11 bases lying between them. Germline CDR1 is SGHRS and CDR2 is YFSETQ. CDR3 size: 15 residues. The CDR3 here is CASSLKDRSSYEQYF. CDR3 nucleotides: TGCGCCAGCAGCTTGAAGGACCGGAGCTCCTACGAGCAGTACTTC. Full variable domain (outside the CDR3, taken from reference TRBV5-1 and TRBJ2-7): KAGVTQTPRYLIKTRGQQVTLSCSPISGHRSVSWYQQTPGQGLQFLFEYFSETQRNKGNFPGRFSGRQFSNSRSEMNVSTLELGDSALYLCASSLKDRSSYEQYFGPGTRLTVT.

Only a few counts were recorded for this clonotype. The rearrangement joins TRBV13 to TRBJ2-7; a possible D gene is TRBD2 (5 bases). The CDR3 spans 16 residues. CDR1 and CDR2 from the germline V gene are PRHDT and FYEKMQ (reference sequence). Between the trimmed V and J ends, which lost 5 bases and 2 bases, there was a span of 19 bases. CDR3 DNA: TGTGCCAGCAGCGCAGAACCGGGATGGAGTACCTACGAGCAGTACTTC. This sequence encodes CASSAEPGWSTYEQYF.

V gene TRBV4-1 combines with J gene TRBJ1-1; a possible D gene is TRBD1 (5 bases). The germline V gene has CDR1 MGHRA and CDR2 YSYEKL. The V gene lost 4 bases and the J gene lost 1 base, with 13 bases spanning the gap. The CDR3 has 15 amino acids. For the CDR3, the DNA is TGCGCCAGCAGCCCAGTGGGGCTTCCGAACACTGAAGCTTTCTTT. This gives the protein CASSPVGLPNTEAFF.

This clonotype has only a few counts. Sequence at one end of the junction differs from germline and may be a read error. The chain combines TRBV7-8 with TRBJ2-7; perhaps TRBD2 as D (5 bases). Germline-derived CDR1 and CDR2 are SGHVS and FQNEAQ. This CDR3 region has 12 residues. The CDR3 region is CASSLGAGLWNF. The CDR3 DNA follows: TGTGCCAGCAGCTTAGGGGCCGGACTTTGGAACTTC.

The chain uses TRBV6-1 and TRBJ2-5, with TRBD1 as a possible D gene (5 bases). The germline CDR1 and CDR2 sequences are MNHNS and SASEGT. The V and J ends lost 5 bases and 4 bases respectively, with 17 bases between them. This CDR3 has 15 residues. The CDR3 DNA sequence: TGTGCCAGCAGTCCCCAGGGTTTCACCTTAGAGACCCAGTACTTC. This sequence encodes CASSPQGFTLETQYF.

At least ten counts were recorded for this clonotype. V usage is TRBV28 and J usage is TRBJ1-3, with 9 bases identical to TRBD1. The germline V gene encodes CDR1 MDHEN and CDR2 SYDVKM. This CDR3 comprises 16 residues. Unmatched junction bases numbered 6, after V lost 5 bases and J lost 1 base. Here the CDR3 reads CASSENRGLSGNTIYF. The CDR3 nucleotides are TGTGCCAGCAGTGAAAACAGGGGGCTTTCTGGAAACACCATATATTTT.

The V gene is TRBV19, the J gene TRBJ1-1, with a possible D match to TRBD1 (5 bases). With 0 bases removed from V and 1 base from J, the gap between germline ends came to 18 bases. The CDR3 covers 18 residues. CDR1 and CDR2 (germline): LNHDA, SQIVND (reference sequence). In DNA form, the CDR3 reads TGTGCCAGTAGTATAGATCGGGATCGAGGGGCGCCGAACACTGAAGCTTTCTTT. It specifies CASSIDRDRGAPNTEAFF.

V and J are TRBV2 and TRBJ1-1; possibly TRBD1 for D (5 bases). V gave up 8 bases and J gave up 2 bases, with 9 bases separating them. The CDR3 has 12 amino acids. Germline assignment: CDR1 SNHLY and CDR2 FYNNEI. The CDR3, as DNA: TGTGCCAGCGCAGGGTTAAACACTGAAGCTTTCTTT. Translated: CASAGLNTEAFF.

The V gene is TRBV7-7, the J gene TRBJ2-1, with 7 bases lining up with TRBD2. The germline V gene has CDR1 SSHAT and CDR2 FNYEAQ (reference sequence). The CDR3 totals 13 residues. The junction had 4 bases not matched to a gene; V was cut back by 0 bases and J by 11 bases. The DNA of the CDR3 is TGTGCCAGCAGCTTAGCGGGGAGGGAGAAGCAGTTCTTC. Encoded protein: CASSLAGREKQFF.

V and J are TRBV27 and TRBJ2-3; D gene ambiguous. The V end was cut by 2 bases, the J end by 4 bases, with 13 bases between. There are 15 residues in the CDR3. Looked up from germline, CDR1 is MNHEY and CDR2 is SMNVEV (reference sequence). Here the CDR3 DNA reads TGTGCCAGCAGTTTAATCCTCCGGGCTCCAGATACGCAGTATTTT. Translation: CASSLILRAPDTQYF.

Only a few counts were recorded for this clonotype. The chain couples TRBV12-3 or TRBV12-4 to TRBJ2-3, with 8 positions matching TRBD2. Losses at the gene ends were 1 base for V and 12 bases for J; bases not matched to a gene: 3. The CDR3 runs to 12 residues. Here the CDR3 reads CASSLDGRGQYF. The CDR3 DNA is TGTGCCAGCAGTTTAGACGGGAGGGGACAGTATTTT.

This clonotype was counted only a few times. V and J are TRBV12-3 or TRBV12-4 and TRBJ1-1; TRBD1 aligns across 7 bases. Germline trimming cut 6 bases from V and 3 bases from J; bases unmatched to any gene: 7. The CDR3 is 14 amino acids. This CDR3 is CASSTLRGYTEAFF. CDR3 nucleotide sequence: TGTGCCAGCAGCACCCTCAGGGGGTACACTGAAGCTTTCTTT.

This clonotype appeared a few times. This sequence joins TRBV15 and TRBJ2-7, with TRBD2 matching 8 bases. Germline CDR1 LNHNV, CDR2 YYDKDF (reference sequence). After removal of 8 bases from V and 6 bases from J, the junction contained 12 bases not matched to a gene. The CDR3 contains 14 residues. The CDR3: CATGESGSFGEQYF. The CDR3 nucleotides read TGTGCCACCGGGGAGAGCGGGAGTTTCGGCGAGCAGTACTTC.

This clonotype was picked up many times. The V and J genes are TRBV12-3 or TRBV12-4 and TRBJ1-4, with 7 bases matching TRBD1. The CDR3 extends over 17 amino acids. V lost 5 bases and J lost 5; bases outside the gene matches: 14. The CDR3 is CASSIESGTEVNEKLFF. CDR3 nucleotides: TGTGCCAGCAGTATCGAATCAGGGACAGAAGTAAATGAAAAACTGTTTTTT.

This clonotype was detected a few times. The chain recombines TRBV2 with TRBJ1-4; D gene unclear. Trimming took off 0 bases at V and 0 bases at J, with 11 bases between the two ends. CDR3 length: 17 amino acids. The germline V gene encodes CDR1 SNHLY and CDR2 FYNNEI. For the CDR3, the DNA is TGTGCCAGCAGTGAAGCGAGGGTTGGGGCAACTAATGAAAAACTGTTTTTT. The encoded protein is CASSEARVGATNEKLFF.

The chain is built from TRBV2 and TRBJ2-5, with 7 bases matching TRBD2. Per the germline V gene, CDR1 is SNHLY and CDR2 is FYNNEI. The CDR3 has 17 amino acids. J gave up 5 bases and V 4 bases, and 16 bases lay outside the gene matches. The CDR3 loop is CASSAYAGVFAGETQYF. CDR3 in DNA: TGTGCCAGCAGTGCATACGCGGGGGTCTTCGCAGGGGAGACCCAGTACTTC.

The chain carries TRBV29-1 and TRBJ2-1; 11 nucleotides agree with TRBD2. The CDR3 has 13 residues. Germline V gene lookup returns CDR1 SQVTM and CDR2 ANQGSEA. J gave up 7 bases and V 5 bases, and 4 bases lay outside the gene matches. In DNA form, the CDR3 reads TGCAGCGTTCTAGCGGGAGGCAGGAATGAGCAGTTCTTC. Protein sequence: CSVLAGGRNEQFF.

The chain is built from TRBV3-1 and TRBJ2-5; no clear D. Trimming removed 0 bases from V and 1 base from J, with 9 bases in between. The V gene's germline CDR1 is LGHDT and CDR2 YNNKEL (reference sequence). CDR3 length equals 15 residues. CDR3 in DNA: TGTGCCAGCAGCCAAGATTTCATACCCCAAGAGACCCAGTACTTC. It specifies CASSQDFIPQETQYF.